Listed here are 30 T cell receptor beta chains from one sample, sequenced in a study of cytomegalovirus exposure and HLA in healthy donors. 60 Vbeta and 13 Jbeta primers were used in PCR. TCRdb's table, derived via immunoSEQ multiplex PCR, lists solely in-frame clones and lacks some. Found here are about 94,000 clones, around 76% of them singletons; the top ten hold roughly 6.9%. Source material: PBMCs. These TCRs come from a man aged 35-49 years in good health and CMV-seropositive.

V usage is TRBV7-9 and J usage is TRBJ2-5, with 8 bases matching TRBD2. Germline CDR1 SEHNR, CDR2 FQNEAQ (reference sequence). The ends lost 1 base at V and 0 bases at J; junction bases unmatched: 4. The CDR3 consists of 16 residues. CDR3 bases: TGTGCCAGCAGCTTAGGGTCGGGACTAGACCAAGAGACCCAGTACTTC. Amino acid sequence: CASSLGSGLDQETQYF.

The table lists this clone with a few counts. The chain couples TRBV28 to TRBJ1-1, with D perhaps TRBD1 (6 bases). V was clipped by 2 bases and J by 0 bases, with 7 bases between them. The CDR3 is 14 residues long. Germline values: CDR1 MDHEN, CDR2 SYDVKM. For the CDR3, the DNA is TGTGCCAGCAGTTTAGACAGGTTGAACACTGAAGCTTTCTTT. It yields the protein CASSLDRLNTEAFF. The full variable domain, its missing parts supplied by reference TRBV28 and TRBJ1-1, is DVKVTQSSRYLVKRTGEKVFLECVQDMDHENMFWYRQDPGLGLRLIYFSYDVKMKEKGDIPEGYSVSREKKERFSLILESASTNQTSMYLCASSLDRLNTEAFFGQGTRLTVV.

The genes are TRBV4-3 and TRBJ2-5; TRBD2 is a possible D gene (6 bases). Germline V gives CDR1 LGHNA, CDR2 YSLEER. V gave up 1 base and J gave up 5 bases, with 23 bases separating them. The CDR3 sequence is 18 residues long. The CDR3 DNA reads TGCGCCAGCAGCCAAGGATCCGTTACTAGCCGCTCGGGGGAGACCCAGTACTTC. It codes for CASSQGSVTSRSGETQYF.

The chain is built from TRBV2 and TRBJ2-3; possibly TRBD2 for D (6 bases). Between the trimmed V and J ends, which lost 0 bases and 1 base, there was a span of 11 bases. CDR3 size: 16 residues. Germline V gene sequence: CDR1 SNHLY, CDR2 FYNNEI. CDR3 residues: CASSEALIAGTDTQYF. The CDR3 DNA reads TGTGCCAGCAGTGAAGCGTTAATAGCGGGCACAGATACGCAGTATTTT. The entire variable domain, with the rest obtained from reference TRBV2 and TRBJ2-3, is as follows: EPEVTQTPSHQVTQMGQEVILRCVPISNHLYFYWYRQILGQKVEFLVSFYNNEISEKSEIFDDQFSVERPDGSNFTLKIRSTKLEDSAMYFCASSEALIAGTDTQYFGPGTRLTVL.

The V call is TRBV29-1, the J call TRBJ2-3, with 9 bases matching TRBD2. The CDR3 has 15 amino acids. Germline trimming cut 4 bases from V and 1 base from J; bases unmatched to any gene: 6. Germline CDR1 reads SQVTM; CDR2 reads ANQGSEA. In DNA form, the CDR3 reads TGCAGCGTTGGGTCGGCGGGAGGGGGCACAGATACGCAGTATTTT. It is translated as CSVGSAGGGTDTQYF.

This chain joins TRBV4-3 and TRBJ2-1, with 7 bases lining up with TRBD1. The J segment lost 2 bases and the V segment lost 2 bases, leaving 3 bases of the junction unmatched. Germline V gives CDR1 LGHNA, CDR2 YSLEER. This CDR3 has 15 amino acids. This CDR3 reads CASSQLGTAYNEQFF. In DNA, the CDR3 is TGCGCCAGCAGCCAATTAGGGACAGCCTACAATGAGCAGTTCTTC.

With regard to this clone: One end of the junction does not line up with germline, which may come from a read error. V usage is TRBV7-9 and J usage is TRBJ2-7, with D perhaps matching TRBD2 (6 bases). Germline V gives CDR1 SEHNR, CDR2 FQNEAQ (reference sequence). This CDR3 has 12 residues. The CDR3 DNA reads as TGTTCCAGCAGCCCCGGGGGCTACGAGCAGTACTTC. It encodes CSSSPGGYEQYF.

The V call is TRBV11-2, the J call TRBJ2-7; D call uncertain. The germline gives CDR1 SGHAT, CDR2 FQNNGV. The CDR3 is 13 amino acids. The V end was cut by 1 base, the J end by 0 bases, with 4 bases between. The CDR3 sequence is CASSLGASYEQYF. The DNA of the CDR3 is TGTGCCAGCAGCTTAGGGGCCTCCTACGAGCAGTACTTC.

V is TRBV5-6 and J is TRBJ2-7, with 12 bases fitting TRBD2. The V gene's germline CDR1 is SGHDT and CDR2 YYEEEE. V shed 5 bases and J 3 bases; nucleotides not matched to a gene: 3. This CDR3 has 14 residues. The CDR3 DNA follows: TGTGCCAGCAGACGACTAGCGGGGGTCTACGAGCAGTACTTC. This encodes CASRRLAGVYEQYF.

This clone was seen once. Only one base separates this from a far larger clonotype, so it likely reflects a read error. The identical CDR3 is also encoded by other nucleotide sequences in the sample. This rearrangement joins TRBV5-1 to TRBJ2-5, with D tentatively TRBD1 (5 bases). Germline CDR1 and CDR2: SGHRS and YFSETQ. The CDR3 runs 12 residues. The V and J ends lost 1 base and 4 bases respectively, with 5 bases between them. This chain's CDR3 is CASSLRGETQYF. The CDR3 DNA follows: TGCGCCAGCAGCTTGAGGGGAGAGACCCAGTACTTC.

The CDR3 bases are TGTGCCAGCTCACCTACCGGGACAGTTGGAAACACCATATATTTT. Translating it yields CASSPTGTVGNTIYF. The V and J genes are TRBV18 and TRBJ1-3; 7 bases agree with TRBD1. Trimming removed 3 bases from V and 3 bases from J; junction bases left unmatched: 5. Germline CDR1 and CDR2: KGHSH and LQKENI. This CDR3 has 15 amino acids.

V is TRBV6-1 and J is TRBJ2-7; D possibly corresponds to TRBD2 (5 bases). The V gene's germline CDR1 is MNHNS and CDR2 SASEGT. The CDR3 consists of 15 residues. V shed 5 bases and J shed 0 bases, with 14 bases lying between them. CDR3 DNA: TGTGCCAGCAGTTCATCCCCGACTAACTCCTACGAGCAGTACTTC. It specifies CASSSSPTNSYEQYF.

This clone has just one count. DNA of the CDR3: TGTGCCAGTCCCTGGACTAGCGGGAGAAGCTCCTACAATGAGCAGTTCTTC. It specifies CASPWTSGRSSYNEQFF. The genes are TRBV27 and TRBJ2-1; 13 bases line up with TRBD2. CDR1 and CDR2 (germline): MNHEY, SMNVEV (reference sequence). V gave up 9 bases and J gave up 0 bases; unmatched junction bases: 8. The CDR3 length is 17 residues.

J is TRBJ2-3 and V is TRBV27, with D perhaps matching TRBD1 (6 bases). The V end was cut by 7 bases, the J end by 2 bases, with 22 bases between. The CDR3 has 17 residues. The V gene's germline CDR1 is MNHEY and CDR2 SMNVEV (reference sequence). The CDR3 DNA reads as TGTGCCAGCAAGCGCCTACAGGGAGCACTAGTCACAGATACGCAGTATTTT. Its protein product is CASKRLQGALVTDTQYF.

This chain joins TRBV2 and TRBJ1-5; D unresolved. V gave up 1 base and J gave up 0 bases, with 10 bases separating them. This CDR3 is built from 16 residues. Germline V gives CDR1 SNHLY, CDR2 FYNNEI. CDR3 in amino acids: CASSEGQAFSNQPQHF. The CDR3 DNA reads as TGTGCCAGCAGTGAAGGGCAGGCCTTTAGCAATCAGCCCCAGCATTTT.

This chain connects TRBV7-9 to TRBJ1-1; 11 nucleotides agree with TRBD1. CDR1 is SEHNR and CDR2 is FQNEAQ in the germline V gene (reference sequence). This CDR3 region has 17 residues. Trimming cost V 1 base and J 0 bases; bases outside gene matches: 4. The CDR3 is CASSLGTGGDLNTEAFF. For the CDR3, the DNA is TGTGCCAGCAGCTTAGGGACAGGGGGCGATTTGAACACTGAAGCTTTCTTT.

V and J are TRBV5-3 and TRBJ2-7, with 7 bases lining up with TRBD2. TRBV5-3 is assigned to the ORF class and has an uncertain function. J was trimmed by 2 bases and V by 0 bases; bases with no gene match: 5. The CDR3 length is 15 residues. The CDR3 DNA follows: TGTGCCAGAAGCTTGGGCAGGGAGGGTACCTACGAGCAGTACTTC. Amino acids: CARSLGREGTYEQYF.

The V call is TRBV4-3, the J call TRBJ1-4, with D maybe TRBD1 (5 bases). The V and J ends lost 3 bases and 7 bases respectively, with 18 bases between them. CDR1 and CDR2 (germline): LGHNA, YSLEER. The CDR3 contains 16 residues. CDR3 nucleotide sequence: TGCGCCAGCAGCCACATGTACGGGGCAGCGGGTGAAAAACTGTTTTTT. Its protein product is CASSHMYGAAGEKLFF.

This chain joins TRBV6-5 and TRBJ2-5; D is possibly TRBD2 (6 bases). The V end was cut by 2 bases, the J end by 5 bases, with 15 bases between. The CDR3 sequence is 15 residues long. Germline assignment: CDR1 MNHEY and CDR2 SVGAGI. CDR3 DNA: TGTGCCAGCAGTTACGGGCGGGGACTGATTGAGACCCAGTACTTC. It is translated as CASSYGRGLIETQYF.

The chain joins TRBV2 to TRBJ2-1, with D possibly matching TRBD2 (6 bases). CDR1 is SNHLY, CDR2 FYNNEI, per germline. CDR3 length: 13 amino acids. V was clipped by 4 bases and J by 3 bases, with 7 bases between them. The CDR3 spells CASSASVYNEQFF. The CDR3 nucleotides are TGTGCCAGCAGTGCTAGCGTCTACAATGAGCAGTTCTTC.

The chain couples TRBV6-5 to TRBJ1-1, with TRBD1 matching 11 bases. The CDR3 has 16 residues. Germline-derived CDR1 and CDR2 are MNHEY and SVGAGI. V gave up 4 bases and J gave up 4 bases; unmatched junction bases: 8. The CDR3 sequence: CASSFSAGTGGTEAFF. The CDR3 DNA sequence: TGTGCCAGCAGTTTTTCAGCCGGGACAGGGGGCACTGAAGCTTTCTTT.

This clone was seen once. The CDR3 reads CASSSDRGGNTEAFF. In nucleotides, the CDR3 is TGTGCCAGCAGTTCCGACAGGGGGGGGAACACTGAAGCTTTCTTT. The genes are TRBV28 and TRBJ1-1, with TRBD1 matching 9 bases. The CDR3 has 15 amino acids. The germline gives CDR1 MDHEN, CDR2 SYDVKM. Germline trimming cut 4 bases from V and 1 base from J; bases unmatched to any gene: 4. Based on the CDR3 plus reference TRBV28 and TRBJ1-1, the full variable domain is DVKVTQSSRYLVKRTGEKVFLECVQDMDHENMFWYRQDPGLGLRLIYFSYDVKMKEKGDIPEGYSVSREKKERFSLILESASTNQTSMYLCASSSDRGGNTEAFFGQGTRLTVV.

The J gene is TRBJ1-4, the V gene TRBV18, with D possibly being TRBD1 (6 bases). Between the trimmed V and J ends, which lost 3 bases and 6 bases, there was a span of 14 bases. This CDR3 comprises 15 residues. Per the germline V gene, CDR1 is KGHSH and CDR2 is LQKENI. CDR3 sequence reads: CASSPRTVEDEKLFF. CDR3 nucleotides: TGTGCCAGCTCACCCCGGACAGTTGAAGATGAAAAACTGTTTTTT.

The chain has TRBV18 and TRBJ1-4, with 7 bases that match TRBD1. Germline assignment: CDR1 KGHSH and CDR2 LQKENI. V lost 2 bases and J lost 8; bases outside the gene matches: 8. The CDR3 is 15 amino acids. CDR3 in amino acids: CASSPKGGAGEKLFF. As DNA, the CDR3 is TGTGCCAGCTCACCAAAAGGGGGCGCAGGGGAAAAACTGTTTTTT.

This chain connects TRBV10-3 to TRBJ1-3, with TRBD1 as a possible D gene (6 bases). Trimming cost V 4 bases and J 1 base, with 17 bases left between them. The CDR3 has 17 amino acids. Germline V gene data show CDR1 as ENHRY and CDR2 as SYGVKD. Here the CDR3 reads CAISVLRAGDSGNTIYF. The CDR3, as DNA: TGTGCCATCAGTGTTCTTAGGGCAGGGGATTCTGGAAACACCATATATTTT.

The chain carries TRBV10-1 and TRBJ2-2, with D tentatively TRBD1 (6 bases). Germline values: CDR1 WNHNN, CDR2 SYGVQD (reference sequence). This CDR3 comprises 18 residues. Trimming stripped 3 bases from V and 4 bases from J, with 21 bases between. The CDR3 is CASSEGILGQGGTGELFF. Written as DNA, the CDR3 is TGCGCCAGCAGTGAAGGTATTCTGGGACAAGGCGGCACCGGGGAGCTGTTTTTT.

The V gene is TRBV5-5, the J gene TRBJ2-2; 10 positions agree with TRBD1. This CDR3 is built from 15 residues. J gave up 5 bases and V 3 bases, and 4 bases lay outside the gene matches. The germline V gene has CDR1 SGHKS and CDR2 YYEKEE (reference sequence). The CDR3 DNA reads TGTGCCAGCAGCTGGGGGACAGGGGTGACCGGGGAGCTGTTTTTT. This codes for CASSWGTGVTGELFF.

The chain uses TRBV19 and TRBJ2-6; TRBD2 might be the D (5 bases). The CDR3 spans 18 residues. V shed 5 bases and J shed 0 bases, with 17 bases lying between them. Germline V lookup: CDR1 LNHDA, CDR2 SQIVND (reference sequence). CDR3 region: CASSLEDWLSSGANVLTF. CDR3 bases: TGTGCCAGTAGTCTCGAGGACTGGCTAAGCTCTGGGGCCAACGTCCTGACTTTC.

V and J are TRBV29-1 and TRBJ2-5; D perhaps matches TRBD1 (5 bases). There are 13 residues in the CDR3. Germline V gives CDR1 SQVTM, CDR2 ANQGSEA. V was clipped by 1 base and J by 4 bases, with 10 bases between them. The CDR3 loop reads CSVEGGISETQYF. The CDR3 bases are TGCAGCGTTGAAGGGGGCATTTCAGAGACCCAGTACTTC.

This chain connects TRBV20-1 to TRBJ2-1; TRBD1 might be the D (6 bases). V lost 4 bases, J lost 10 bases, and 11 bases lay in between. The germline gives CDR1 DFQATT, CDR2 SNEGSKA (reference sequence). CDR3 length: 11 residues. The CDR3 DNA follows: TGCAGTGCTAAAGGGGGTCGAGAGCAGTTCTTC. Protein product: CSAKGGREQFF.